These 13 T cell receptor beta chains originate from one sample sequenced in a study of molecular identifiers for immune sequencing clone quantification (dated by TCRdb to 2016 to 2019). The library relied on PCR. Sequenced using an Illumina HiSeq 4000. TCRdb applied fastp at Q25 and MiXCR to the public reads, then kept only in-frame beta chains. CDR3 protein duplicates are merged, each entry listing the most common genes and DNA. This sample holds 65,000 or so distinct CDR3 sequences; approximately 18% were observed only once. The ten biggest clones cover roughly 1.4% of the sample. Sample: naive CD8+ T cells from blood, with Jurkat cell RNA spiked in. The sample's cell subset or site, from its label and the paper: FACS-sorted CD8+CD4-CCR7+CD45RA+ naive T cells. The receptors here all came from a human donor in good health. Some libraries in this study had Jurkat cell RNA spiked in.

This clonotype was recorded a few times. CDR3 DNA sequence: TGCAGTGCTAGAGATCAATACAGGCTGGATAATTCACCCCTCCACTTT. It translates to CSARDQYRLDNSPLHF. The chain uses TRBV20-1 and TRBJ1-6; tentatively, D is TRBD1 (5 bases). This CDR3 comprises 16 residues. Germline CDR1 is DFQATT and CDR2 is SNEGSKA (reference sequence). Trimming shortened V by 0 bases and J by 5 bases, and 14 bases separated the two germline ends.

Comment on this clonotype: This may be a read error: a much more frequent sequence differs by one nucleotide. This chain connects TRBV6-2 or TRBV6-3 to TRBJ2-7; D gene uncertain. The CDR3 loop spans 11 amino acids. V was shortened by 11 bases and J by 6 bases, with 14 bases between the two germline ends. Germline V CDR1 and CDR2: MNHEY, SVGEGT. The CDR3 bases are TGTGCCGGCGCCCTTCCTTCCGAGCAGTACTTC. Residues: CAGALPSEQYF.

This clonotype was counted between two and nine times. The chain recombines TRBV6-2 or TRBV6-3 with TRBJ2-3, with D possibly matching TRBD1 (6 bases). The CDR3 runs 13 residues. The germline gives CDR1 MNHEY, CDR2 SVGEGT. Trimming took 5 bases from V and 3 from J, leaving 9 bases between them. The CDR3: CASSVQGTDTQYF. The CDR3 DNA is TGTGCCAGCAGTGTACAGGGTACAGATACGCAGTATTTT.

At least ten counts were recorded for this clonotype. The chain carries TRBV10-3 and TRBJ2-3; 7 bases agree with TRBD2. V was pared by 4 bases and J by 4 bases, with 2 bases of the junction left unmatched. The CDR3 has 13 amino acids. Germline CDR1 is ENHRY and CDR2 is SYGVKD. The CDR3 region is CAISGTRPDTQYF. In nucleotides, the CDR3 is TGTGCCATCAGTGGGACTAGGCCAGATACGCAGTATTTT.

This clonotype was found a few times. DNA of the CDR3: TGTGCCACCAGTGATTTTTATCAGCGGGAGTCGAATGAGCAGTTCTTC. Its protein product is CATSDFYQRESNEQFF. The chain carries TRBV24-1 and TRBJ2-1, with 8 bases that match TRBD2. The V segment lost 1 base and the J segment 7 bases; nucleotides outside the gene matches: 8. CDR1 is KGHDR, CDR2 SFDVKD, per germline. The length of the CDR3 is 16 residues.

Details on this clonotype: This may be a read error: a much more frequent sequence differs by one nucleotide. The chain recombines TRBV9 with TRBJ2-1; D remains unclear. The length of the CDR3 is 12 residues. CDR1 and CDR2 from the germline V gene are SGDLS and YYNGEE. Trimming removed 3 bases at V and 15 bases at J, with 16 bases between. CDR3 amino acids: CASSETGSPPFF. The CDR3 DNA sequence: TGTGCCAGCAGCGAAACCGGGTCCCCTCCGTTCTTC.

This clonotype has ten or more counts. The chain carries TRBV25-1 and TRBJ2-7; maybe TRBD2 (7 bases). Germline V gene sequence: CDR1 MGHDK, CDR2 SYGVNS. V lost 6 bases and J lost 2, with 11 bases in between. The CDR3 contains 13 residues. The CDR3 loop is CASRGRDTYEQYF. DNA for the CDR3: TGTGCCAGCAGGGGGAGGGACACCTACGAGCAGTACTTC.

Worth noting for this clonotype: A much bigger clone sits one base away, suggesting this may be a read error. V is TRBV29-1 and J is TRBJ2-2; no clear D. There are 12 residues in the CDR3. Germline values: CDR1 SQVTM, CDR2 ANQGSEA. As DNA, the CDR3 is TGCAGCGTTGACACAAACATCGGGGAGCTGTTTTTT. It codes for CSVDTNIGELFF.

At least ten counts were recorded for this clonotype. The chain links TRBV27 to TRBJ2-1; D gene unclear. V lost 3 bases, J lost 2 bases, and 14 bases lay in between. CDR1 is MNHEY, CDR2 SMNVEV, per germline (reference sequence). This CDR3 spans 16 amino acids. CDR3 in amino acids: CASSLASAYAYNEQFF. The CDR3 region has the DNA TGTGCCAGCAGTTTGGCCTCGGCGTATGCCTACAATGAGCAGTTCTTC.

The chain recombines TRBV7-2 with TRBJ2-7; 7 bases fit TRBD2. Trimming at V came to 7 bases and at J to 3 bases, leaving 9 bases not matched to a gene. Germline V lookup: CDR1 SGHTA, CDR2 FQGNSA. This CDR3 is built from 14 residues. This CDR3 is CASKAWREFYEQYF. The CDR3 DNA follows: TGTGCCAGCAAGGCCTGGCGGGAGTTCTACGAGCAGTACTTC.

As DNA, the CDR3 is TGTGCCAGCAGCCTGGGGACTAGCGGGGGCAATGAGCAGTTCTTC. Its translation is CASSLGTSGGNEQFF. The genes are TRBV12-3 or TRBV12-4 and TRBJ2-1; 14 bases fit TRBD2. The V segment lost 6 bases and the J segment 6 bases; nucleotides outside the gene matches: 4. CDR3 length equals 15 residues.

The table lists this clonotype with many counts. The J gene is TRBJ1-4, the V gene TRBV7-9, with D unclear. V lost 5 bases to trimming and J lost 4 bases, with 17 bases between them. Germline lookup yields CDR1 SEHNR and CDR2 FQNEAQ (reference sequence). The CDR3 runs 16 residues. CDR3 sequence: CASSPGRFRSNEKLFF. The CDR3 coding sequence is TGTGCCAGCAGCCCAGGTCGGTTCAGAAGTAATGAAAAACTGTTTTTT.

This clonotype was seen ten or more times. The genes are TRBV7-2 and TRBJ2-5; D call uncertain. The CDR3 contains 13 residues. The V end lost 1 base, the J end lost 5 bases, and 8 bases lay between the germline ends. The germline CDR1 and CDR2 sequences are SGHTA and FQGNSA. CDR3 sequence: CASSLEEWETQYF. For the CDR3, the DNA is TGTGCCAGCAGCTTAGAGGAGTGGGAGACCCAGTACTTC. Looking up the rest from reference TRBV7-2 and TRBJ2-5 gives the full variable domain: GAGVSQSPSNKVTEKGKDVELRCDPISGHTALYWYRQSLGQGLEFLIYFQGNSAPDKSGLPSDRFSAERTGGSVSTLTIQRTQQEDSAVYLCASSLEEWETQYFGPGTRLLVL.